A single sample is the source of the 17 T cell receptor beta chains below, sequenced in a study of blood T cells in healthy people across ages. Using a J-beta primer mix together with a sample-barcoded 5' primer, a second PCR was run for roughly 6 to 12 cycles. One entry per CDR3 protein results from TCRdb running MiXCR on the 5' RACE reads. The sample yields about 1 million distinct CDR3 sequences, over 35% seen once. The sequenced sample was blood. The source is a woman aged 55-69 years in good health.

Here the CDR3 reads CASSAHRQSRGLPGETQYF. Written as DNA, the CDR3 is TGTGCCAGCAGCGCCCACCGCCAAAGCAGGGGGTTGCCGGGAGAGACCCAGTACTTC. The V call is TRBV13, the J call TRBJ2-5; 7 nucleotides match TRBD1. CDR1 and CDR2 (germline): PRHDT, FYEKMQ (reference sequence). V trimming: 5 bases; J trimming: 4 bases; junction bases outside the gene matches: 22. This CDR3 spans 19 amino acids. The full variable domain, with the rest looked up from reference TRBV13 and TRBJ2-5, is AAGVIQSPRHLIKEKRETATLKCYPIPRHDTVYWYQQGPGQDPQFLISFYEKMQSDKGSIPDRFSAQQFSDYHSELNMSSLELGDSALYFCASSAHRQSRGLPGETQYFGPGTRLLVL.

The genes are TRBV9 and TRBJ1-2; D ambiguous. The CDR3 runs 14 residues. V gave up 2 bases and J gave up 2 bases, with 10 bases separating them. Germline V lookup: CDR1 SGDLS, CDR2 YYNGEE. The CDR3 bases are TGTGCCAGCAGCGTGACTGCGGACAACTATGGCTACACCTTC. As protein: CASSVTADNYGYTF.

The chain carries TRBV20-1 and TRBJ2-1; D call uncertain. The germline V and J ends were trimmed by 1 base and 2 bases, with 9 bases remaining between them. Germline CDR1 DFQATT, CDR2 SNEGSKA (reference sequence). There are 14 residues in the CDR3. DNA of the CDR3: TGCAGTGCTAGAGTCGCGGAAACCTACAATGAGCAGTTCTTC. This codes for CSARVAETYNEQFF.

The chain combines TRBV2 with TRBJ1-6; no reliable D call. Trimming took off 7 bases at V and 5 bases at J, with 12 bases between the two ends. From germline, CDR1 is SNHLY and CDR2 FYNNEI. The CDR3 extends over 14 amino acids. CDR3 DNA: TGTGCCAGCACCGGCAGGTCGCATAATTCACCCCTCCACTTT. As protein: CASTGRSHNSPLHF.

This clonotype appeared many times. V usage is TRBV12-3 or TRBV12-4 and J usage is TRBJ2-7; the D gene is possibly TRBD1 (6 bases). Trimming took off 5 bases at V and 0 bases at J, with 11 bases between the two ends. This CDR3 is 14 amino acids long. The CDR3 nucleotides are TGTGCCAGCAGTCCAACAGGGAGCTCCTACGAGCAGTACTTC. Its protein is CASSPTGSSYEQYF.

This clonotype showed up just a few times. The rearrangement joins TRBV6-6 to TRBJ1-4; the D is unclear. The germline V and J ends were trimmed by 6 bases and 7 bases, with 6 bases remaining between them. Germline CDR1 is MNHNY and CDR2 is SVGAGI (reference sequence). The CDR3 extends over 11 amino acids. The CDR3 nucleotides are TGTGCCAGCAGCGCGGGTGAAAAACTGTTTTTT. It encodes CASSAGEKLFF.

The chain is built from TRBV11-2 and TRBJ2-7; 9 positions agree with TRBD2. The length of the CDR3 is 15 residues. Germline loops: CDR1 SGHAT, CDR2 FQNNGV. V gave up 0 bases and J gave up 6 bases; unmatched junction bases: 6. The CDR3, as DNA: TGTGCCAGCAGCTTAGATCTTCTAGCGGGAAGCGAGCAGTACTTC. It yields the protein CASSLDLLAGSEQYF. Supplemented by reference TRBV11-2 and TRBJ2-7, the full variable domain reads EAGVAQSPRYKIIEKRQSVAFWCNPISGHATLYWYQQILGQGPKLLIQFQNNGVVDDSQLPKDRFSAERLKGVDSTLKIQPAKLEDSAVYLCASSLDLLAGSEQYFGPGTRLTVT.

CDR3: CASSNRTGGRSSYEQYF. As DNA, the CDR3 is TGTGCCAGCAGTAATAGGACAGGGGGCCGGAGCTCCTACGAGCAGTACTTC. The J gene is TRBJ2-7, the V gene TRBV7-9; 11 bases fit TRBD1. Germline trimming cut 6 bases from V and 0 bases from J; bases unmatched to any gene: 10. This CDR3 spans 17 amino acids. CDR1 and CDR2 from the germline V gene are SEHNR and FQNEAQ (reference sequence).

The chain carries TRBV4-2 and TRBJ1-4, with TRBD1 matching 7 bases. V shed 3 bases, J shed 4 bases, and the junction held 5 bases outside the gene matches. This CDR3 is 15 amino acids long. CDR1 is LGHNA and CDR2 is YNFKEQ in the germline V gene. The CDR3: CASSQVQGNNEKLFF. In nucleotides, the CDR3 is TGTGCCAGCAGCCAGGTACAGGGGAATAATGAAAAACTGTTTTTT.

The sample holds one count of this clonotype. The chain links TRBV29-1 to TRBJ2-5, with D unclear. The CDR3 totals 12 residues. Trimming cost V 4 bases and J 11 bases, with 17 bases left between them. Per germline, CDR1 SQVTM and CDR2 ANQGSEA. CDR3 nucleotide sequence: TGCAGCGTTGTGGGCGAGTGGGTAGAGCAGTACTTC. Translating it yields CSVVGEWVEQYF. The full variable domain, with the rest looked up from reference TRBV29-1 and TRBJ2-5, is SAVISQKPSRDICQRGTSLTIQCQVDSQVTMMFWYRQQPGQSLTLIATANQGSEATYESGFVIDKFPISRPNLTFSTLTVSNMSPEDSSIYLCSVVGEWVEQYFGPGTRLLVL.

The chain couples TRBV7-9 to TRBJ2-7; the D is unclear. V lost 5 bases and J lost 1, with 21 bases in between. Per the germline V gene, CDR1 is SEHNR and CDR2 is FQNEAQ (reference sequence). The CDR3 has 17 amino acids. The CDR3 DNA reads TGTGCCAGCAGCCCCTCCCCGGAGCACCTCCGGTCCTACGAGCAGTACTTC. This encodes CASSPSPEHLRSYEQYF.

The chain employs TRBV27 and TRBJ2-2; D not resolved. There are 12 residues in the CDR3. The V and J ends lost 8 bases and 5 bases respectively, with 9 bases between them. The germline V gene has CDR1 MNHEY and CDR2 SMNVEV (reference sequence). CDR3 DNA: TGTGCCAGCGCCCTCAGGACCGGGGAGCTGTTTTTT. Translating it yields CASALRTGELFF.

This clonotype was recorded once. The chain joins TRBV10-3 to TRBJ1-2, with D possibly TRBD1 on 5 matching bases. From germline, CDR1 is ENHRY and CDR2 SYGVKD. V was clipped by 3 bases and J by 7 bases, with 18 bases between them. This CDR3 region has 15 residues. CDR3 nucleotides: TGTGCCATCAGTGATAAACAGGTATTAGTCACTGGCTACACCTTC. It encodes CAISDKQVLVTGYTF.

About this clonotype itself: This could be a read error, since a much larger clone is one nucleotide away. This chain joins TRBV6-5 and TRBJ2-7, with D possibly being TRBD2 (5 bases). CDR3 length: 13 residues. Germline V gene data show CDR1 as MNHEY and CDR2 as SVGAGI. V was pared by 5 bases and J by 7 bases, with 15 bases between. The CDR3 bases are TGTGCCAGCAGTCCTCTGGAGGACGGGGAGCAGTACTTC. This encodes CASSPLEDGEQYF.

The chain combines TRBV14 with TRBJ1-1; D is unclear. V was clipped by 1 base and J by 7 bases, with 7 bases between them. Germline CDR1 reads SGHDN; CDR2 reads FVKESK. The CDR3 is 12 residues long. The CDR3 sequence: CASSQGAVEAFF. The CDR3 DNA is TGTGCCAGCAGCCAAGGGGCAGTTGAAGCTTTCTTT.

This clonotype has more than one count but fewer than ten. V usage is TRBV7-2 and J usage is TRBJ2-5, with D hard to call. The V end was cut by 8 bases, the J end by 1 base, with 8 bases between. The CDR3 runs to 12 residues. CDR1 SGHTA and CDR2 FQGNSA come from the germline V gene. CDR3: CASLQPQETQYF. In nucleotides, the CDR3 is TGTGCCAGCCTTCAACCCCAAGAGACCCAGTACTTC.

Regarding this clonotype: This may stem from a read error, because a much larger clone lies one nucleotide away. The chain combines TRBV4-1 with TRBJ2-5, with 7 bases identical to TRBD2. This CDR3 is built from 14 residues. The J segment lost 9 bases and the V segment lost 1 base, leaving 8 bases of the junction unmatched. Germline V CDR1 and CDR2: MGHRA, YSYEKL. The CDR3 bases are TGCGCCAGCAGCCAAGTCGGTGGGGGGGAGGCCCAGTACTTC. It is translated as CASSQVGGGEAQYF.